The text below deals with one T cell receptor (beta chain). The same CDR3 can be traced to other DNA sequences in this sample. The data belong to a study of control samples from healthy donors and cancer patients. V lost 2 bases, J lost 1 base, and 8 bases lay in between. Germline V gene data show CDR1 as MNHEY and CDR2 as SVGAGI. CDR3 length: 14 residues. The data were produced by immunoSEQ multiplex PCR, yet TCRdb's version contains in-frame clones alone and is incomplete. The sample shows 120,000 or so clones, around 87% of them seen only once. The specimen sequenced was blood. V gene TRBV6-5 combines with J gene TRBJ1-2, with D hard to call. The sequence was collected from a man between 60 and 70 years old in good health. The CDR3 nucleotides read TGTGCCAGCAGTTACCGAGGTGTTAACTATGGCTACACCTTC. Protein: CASSYRGVNYGYTF.